Below, one T cell receptor (beta chain) is given with its context. TCRdb's table, derived via immunoSEQ multiplex PCR, lists solely in-frame clones and lacks some. The data contain roughly 2.5 million clones, approximately 94% of them singletons. The V and J ends lost 1 base and 5 bases respectively, with 14 bases between them. In germline, CDR1 is MNHNS, CDR2 SASEGT. This CDR3 is 15 amino acids long. The data were taken from a study of shared clonotypes between healthy human individuals. V and J are TRBV6-1 and TRBJ1-1; D ambiguous. This sequence originates from a man aged 18 to 29 in good health. The sequenced material came from naive CD4+ T cells sorted from blood. The subset denotes: CD45RA+ positively selected. The CDR3 protein is CASSEGVLPRTEAFF. CDR3 nucleotide sequence: TGTGCCAGCAGTGAAGGAGTACTACCGCGGACTGAAGCTTTCTTT.